These T cell receptor beta chains were read from a single sample in a study of T cells in Graves' hyperthyroidism and ophthalmopathy. A single record per CDR3 protein comes from TCRdb applying MiXCR to the multiplex PCR reads. The data show roughly 630,000 distinct CDR3 sequences, around 16% seen once. Sequenced sample: blood. The receptors originated from a woman younger than 45 with Graves' hyperthyroidism. Each CDR3 is given with its conserved first and last residue. A D gene is named only where the DNA matches it firmly. Not all rows give a size; the values are once, few, many and, for expanded clones, a class.

clone_size	j_call	d_call	v_call	cdr3_aa	cdr3_nt
-	TRBJ2-3	TRBD2	TRBV3-1	CASSQDIGGSSPDTQYF	TGTGCCAGCAGCCAAGATATTGGCGGGAGTTCCCCAGATACGCAGTATTTT
many	TRBJ2-7	TRBD2	TRBV28	CASIRAGGSGRTKYEQYF	TGTGCCAGCATCAGGGCAGGAGGTAGCGGGAGGACCAAGTACGAGCAGTACTTC
-	TRBJ2-6	-	TRBV20-1	CSARQVAGANVLTF	TGCAGTGCTAGACAGGTCGCTGGGGCCAACGTCCTGACTTTC
many	TRBJ1-2	-	TRBV4-1	CASSQNYGYTF	TGCGCCAGCAGCCAAAACTATGGCTACACCTTC
many	TRBJ2-7	TRBD1	TRBV29-1	CSVEGGQVYEQYF	TGCAGCGTTGAAGGGGGACAGGTCTACGAGCAGTACTTC
many	TRBJ2-5	-	TRBV11-1	CASSSPGEGETQYF	TGTGCCAGCAGCTCCCCTGGGGAAGGGGAGACCCAGTACTTC
many	TRBJ2-7	-	TRBV6-1	CASRTLTLNYEQYF	TGTGCCAGCAGAACGCTGACCCTTAACTACGAGCAGTACTTC
many	TRBJ2-7	TRBD1	TRBV29-1	CSVRQGTYEQYF	TGCAGCGTTAGACAGGGAACCTACGAGCAGTACTTC
many	TRBJ2-1	-	TRBV28	CASSPRGDEQFF	TGTGCCAGCAGCCCAAGAGGAGATGAGCAGTTCTTC
few	TRBJ2-1	TRBD2	TRBV7-2	CASSSTGGRALNEQFF	TGTGCCAGCAGCTCAACGGGCGGGAGGGCCTTAAATGAGCAGTTCTTC
few	TRBJ2-3	TRBD2	TRBV4-2	CASSQDLMAGGHTDTQYF	TGTGCCAGCAGCCAAGATTTGATGGCGGGAGGGCACACAGATACGCAGTATTTT
many	TRBJ2-1	TRBD2	TRBV30	CAWSVIGTSRSNEQFF	TGTGCCTGGAGTGTAATAGGGACTAGTCGCTCCAATGAGCAGTTCTTC
-	TRBJ2-3	-	TRBV10-3	CATSVFPVADTQYF	TGTGCCACCAGCGTTTTCCCGGTTGCAGATACGCAGTATTTT
many	TRBJ1-1	-	TRBV4-2	CASSQDHMNTEAFF	TGTGCCAGCAGCCAAGACCATATGAACACTGAAGCTTTCTTT
many	TRBJ2-4	TRBD2	TRBV7-9	CASSLGTSWNIQYF	TGTGCCAGCAGCTTAGGGACTAGTTGGAACATTCAGTACTTC
many	TRBJ2-1	-	TRBV7-3	CASSPTGFEQFF	TGTGCCAGCAGTCCAACAGGGTTTGAGCAGTTCTTC
-	TRBJ2-3	-	TRBV7-9	CASSFGPASTTSTDTQYF	TGTGCCAGCAGCTTTGGGCCGGCCTCGACTACTAGCACAGATACGCAGTATTTT
few	TRBJ1-2	TRBD1	TRBV7-8	CASSRDQGENYGYTF	TGTGCCAGCAGCCGAGACCAGGGGGAGAACTATGGCTACACCTTC
many	TRBJ2-7	-	TRBV11-2	CASSLGWLGAYEQYF	TGTGCCAGCAGCTTAGGGTGGCTTGGCGCTTACGAGCAGTACTTC
many	TRBJ2-2	-	TRBV30	CAWSRGNTGELFF	TGTGCCTGGAGTAGAGGGAACACCGGGGAGCTGTTTTTT
many	TRBJ2-3	TRBD2	TRBV20-1	CSALLAGDADTQYF	TGCAGTGCTTTACTAGCGGGGGACGCAGATACGCAGTATTTT
many	TRBJ2-7	TRBD2	TRBV20-1	CSAYIAGSYEQYF	TGCAGTGCCTACATAGCGGGGTCCTACGAGCAGTACTTC
-	TRBJ1-1	TRBD1	TRBV27	CASSSGQNEASF	TGTGCCAGCAGTTCGGGACAGAATGAAGCTTCCTTT
many	TRBJ2-3	-	TRBV28	CASSLRGTGHTQYF	TGTGCCAGCAGTTTAAGGGGTACGGGGCATACGCAGTATTTT
many	TRBJ2-2	-	TRBV29-1	CSVEVGTGELFF	TGCAGCGTTGAAGTGGGCACCGGGGAGCTGTTTTTT
few	TRBJ1-5	-	TRBV2	CASQGNSNQPQHF	TGTGCCAGCCAAGGCAATAGCAATCAGCCCCAGCATTTT
-	TRBJ2-7	TRBD2	TRBV9	CASSPQSGRTAYEQYF	TGTGCCAGCAGCCCCCAGAGCGGGAGGACCGCCTACGAGCAGTACTTC
many	TRBJ2-7	TRBD1	TRBV5-6	CASSLWGQYLEKYF	TGTGCCAGCAGCTTGTGGGGACAGTATCTCGAGAAGTACTTC
many	TRBJ2-1	TRBD2	TRBV11-3	CASSLGGVLAGNEQFF	TGTGCCAGCAGCTTAGGAGGGGTGCTAGCGGGCAATGAGCAGTTCTTC
many	TRBJ1-5	-	TRBV2	CASSEGTANNQPQHF	TGTGCCAGCAGTGAAGGCACAGCGAACAATCAGCCCCAGCATTTT
many	TRBJ2-3	-	TRBV7-3	CASSRGHSDTQYF	TGTGCCAGCAGCAGAGGACACTCAGATACGCAGTATTTT
few	TRBJ2-7	TRBD2	TRBV19	CASSTVAGVYEQYF	TGTGCCAGTAGTACGGTAGCGGGAGTTTACGAGCAGTACTTC
few	TRBJ2-7	-	TRBV19	CASSITIGPYEQYF	TGTGCCAGTAGTATTACGATCGGACCCTACGAGCAGTACTTC
many	TRBJ2-3	-	TRBV6-1	CASSDPLDTQYF	TGTGCCAGCAGTGATCCACTAGATACGCAGTATTTT
-	TRBJ2-1	TRBD2	TRBV5-1	CASRGGVGTSGWDEQFF	TGCGCCAGCAGAGGCGGTGTTGGGACTAGCGGATGGGATGAGCAGTTCTTC
-	TRBJ2-3	TRBD2	TRBV4-3	CASSQGDGRATDTQYF	TGCGCCAGCAGCCAAGGTGACGGGAGGGCAACAGATACGCAGTATTTT
many	TRBJ2-7	TRBD1	TRBV27	CASSYGQGAASEQYF	TGTGCCAGCAGTTACGGACAGGGGGCAGCGAGTGAGCAGTACTTC
-	TRBJ1-5	TRBD1	TRBV7-2	CASSPGTGPNQPQHF	TGTGCCAGCAGCCCCGGGACAGGACCTAATCAGCCCCAGCATTTT
many	TRBJ2-1	TRBD2	TRBV7-2	CASNLLAGVAGEQFF	TGTGCCAGCAACTTACTAGCGGGAGTGGCTGGTGAGCAGTTCTTC
many	TRBJ1-6	-	TRBV5-1	CASSYGTTDSPLHF	TGCGCCAGCAGCTACGGGACCACGGATTCACCCCTCCACTTT
many	TRBJ2-1	TRBD2	TRBV6-1	CASSPWGTSGSSGTHNEQFF	TGTGCCAGCAGTCCCTGGGGGACTAGCGGGAGTTCAGGGACCCACAATGAGCAGTTCTTC
-	TRBJ2-3	-	TRBV6-2/TRBV6-3	CATAVSTDTQYF	TGTGCCACTGCAGTCAGCACAGATACGCAGTATTTT
few	TRBJ1-5	-	TRBV19	CASSVPTGLGNQPQHF	TGTGCCAGTAGCGTCCCGACGGGGCTCGGCAATCAGCCCCAGCATTTT
-	TRBJ2-1	-	TRBV28	CASRVGGEAYNEQFF	TGTGCCAGCAGGGTCGGGGGCGAGGCCTACAATGAGCAGTTCTTC
many	TRBJ2-7	-	TRBV20-1	CSAFLRGSTYEQYF	TGCAGTGCCTTCCTTCGCGGAAGCACCTACGAGCAGTACTTC
many	TRBJ2-5	TRBD2	TRBV7-2	CASSSSGALGETQYF	TGTGCCAGCAGCTCGAGCGGGGCCCTTGGGGAGACCCAGTACTTC
many	TRBJ2-3	TRBD1	TRBV2	CASSPGGTSTDTQYF	TGTGCCAGCAGTCCAGGGGGTACTAGCACAGATACGCAGTATTTT
many	TRBJ1-1	-	TRBV11-2	CASSFNLGRAVTEAFF	TGTGCCAGCAGCTTCAACCTCGGACGTGCGGTTACTGAAGCTTTCTTT
few	TRBJ2-5	-	TRBV20-1	CSARVMETQYF	TGCAGTGCTAGAGTGATGGAGACCCAGTACTTC
few	TRBJ2-1	TRBD2	TRBV4-1	CASSRTRPGLGGEQFF	TGCGCCAGCAGCCGCACCCGCCCGGGACTAGGGGGTGAGCAGTTCTTC
many	TRBJ2-7	TRBD2	TRBV20-1	CSASPFVAGDYEQYF	TGCAGTGCTTCCCCTTTTGTAGCGGGAGACTACGAGCAGTACTTC
many	TRBJ2-7	TRBD2	TRBV15	CATSSPGLGAYEQYF	TGTGCCACCAGCAGCCCGGGACTAGGCGCCTACGAGCAGTACTTC